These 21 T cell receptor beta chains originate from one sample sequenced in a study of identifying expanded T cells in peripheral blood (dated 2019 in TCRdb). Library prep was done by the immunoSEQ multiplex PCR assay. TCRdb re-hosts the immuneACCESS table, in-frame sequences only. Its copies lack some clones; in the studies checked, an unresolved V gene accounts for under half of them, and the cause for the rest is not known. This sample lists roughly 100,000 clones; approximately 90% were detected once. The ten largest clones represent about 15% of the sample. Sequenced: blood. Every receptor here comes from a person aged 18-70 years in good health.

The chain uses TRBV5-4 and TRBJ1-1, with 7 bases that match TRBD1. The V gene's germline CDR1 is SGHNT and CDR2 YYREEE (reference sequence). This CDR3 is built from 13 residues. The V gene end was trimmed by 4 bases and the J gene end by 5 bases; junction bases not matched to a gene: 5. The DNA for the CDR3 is TGTGCCAGCAGCACAGCGACAGGGACTGAAGCTTTCTTT. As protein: CASSTATGTEAFF.

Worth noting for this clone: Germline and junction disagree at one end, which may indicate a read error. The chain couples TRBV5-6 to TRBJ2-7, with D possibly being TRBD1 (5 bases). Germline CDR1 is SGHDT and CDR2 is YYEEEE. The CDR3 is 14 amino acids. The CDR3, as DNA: TGCGCCAGCAGCTTGGCAGGGAACTCCTACGAGCAGTACTTC. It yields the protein CASSLAGNSYEQYF.

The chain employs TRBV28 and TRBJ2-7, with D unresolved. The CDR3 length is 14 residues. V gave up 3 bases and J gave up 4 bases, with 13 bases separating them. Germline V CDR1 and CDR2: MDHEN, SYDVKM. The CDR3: CASSFIDPLYEQYF. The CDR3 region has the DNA TGTGCCAGCAGTTTTATTGACCCGTTATACGAGCAGTACTTC. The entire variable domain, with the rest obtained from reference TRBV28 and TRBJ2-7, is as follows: DVKVTQSSRYLVKRTGEKVFLECVQDMDHENMFWYRQDPGLGLRLIYFSYDVKMKEKGDIPEGYSVSREKKERFSLILESASTNQTSMYLCASSFIDPLYEQYFGPGTRLTVT.

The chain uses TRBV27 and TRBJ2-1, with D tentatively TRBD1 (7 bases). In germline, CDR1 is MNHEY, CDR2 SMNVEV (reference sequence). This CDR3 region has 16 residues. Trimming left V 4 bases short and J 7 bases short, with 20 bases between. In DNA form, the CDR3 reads TGTGCCAGCAGTTCCACAGGGGCCGCCGCGGGGAATGAGCAGTTCTTC. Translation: CASSSTGAAAGNEQFF.

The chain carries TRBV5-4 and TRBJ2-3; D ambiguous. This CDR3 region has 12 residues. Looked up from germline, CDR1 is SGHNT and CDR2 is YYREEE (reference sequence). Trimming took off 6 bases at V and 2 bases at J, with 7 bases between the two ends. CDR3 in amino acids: CASTVDTDTQYF. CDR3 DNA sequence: TGTGCCAGCACCGTTGACACAGATACGCAGTATTTT.

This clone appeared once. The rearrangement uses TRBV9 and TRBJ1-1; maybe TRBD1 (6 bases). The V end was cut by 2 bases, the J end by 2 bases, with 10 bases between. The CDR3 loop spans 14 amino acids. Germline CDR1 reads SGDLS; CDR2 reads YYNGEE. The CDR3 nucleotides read TGTGCCAGCAGCGTCTCAGGGGCAAACACTGAAGCTTTCTTT. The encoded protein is CASSVSGANTEAFF.

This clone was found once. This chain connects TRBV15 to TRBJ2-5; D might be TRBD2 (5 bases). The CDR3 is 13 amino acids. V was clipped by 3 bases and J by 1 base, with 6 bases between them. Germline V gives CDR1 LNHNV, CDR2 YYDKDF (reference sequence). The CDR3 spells CATSRGSQETQYF. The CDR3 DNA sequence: TGTGCCACCAGCAGGGGGAGCCAAGAGACCCAGTACTTC.

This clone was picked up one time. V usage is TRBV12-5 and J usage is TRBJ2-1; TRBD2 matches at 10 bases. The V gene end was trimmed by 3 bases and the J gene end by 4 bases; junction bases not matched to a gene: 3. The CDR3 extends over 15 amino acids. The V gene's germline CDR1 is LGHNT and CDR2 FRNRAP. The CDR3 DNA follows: TGTGCTAGTGGTTTAGCGGGGGGGGATTACAATGAGCAGTTCTTC. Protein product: CASGLAGGDYNEQFF.

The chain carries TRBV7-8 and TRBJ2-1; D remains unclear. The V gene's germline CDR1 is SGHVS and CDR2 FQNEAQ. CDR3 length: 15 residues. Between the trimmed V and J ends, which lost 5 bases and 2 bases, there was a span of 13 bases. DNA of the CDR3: TGTGCCAGCAGCGCCTCTGGAGATCCCTACAATGAGCAGTTCTTC. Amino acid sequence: CASSASGDPYNEQFF.

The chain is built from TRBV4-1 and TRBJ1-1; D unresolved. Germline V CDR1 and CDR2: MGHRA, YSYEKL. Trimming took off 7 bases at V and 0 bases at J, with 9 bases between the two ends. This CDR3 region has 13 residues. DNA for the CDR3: TGCGCCAGCACCCTGAATATGAACACTGAAGCTTTCTTT. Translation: CASTLNMNTEAFF.

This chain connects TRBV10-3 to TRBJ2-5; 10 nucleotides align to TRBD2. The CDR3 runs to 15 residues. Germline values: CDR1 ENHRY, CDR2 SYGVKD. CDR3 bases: TGTGCTATCGCTCCTAGCGGGGGCCAACAAGAGACCCAGTACTTC. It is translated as CAIAPSGGQQETQYF.

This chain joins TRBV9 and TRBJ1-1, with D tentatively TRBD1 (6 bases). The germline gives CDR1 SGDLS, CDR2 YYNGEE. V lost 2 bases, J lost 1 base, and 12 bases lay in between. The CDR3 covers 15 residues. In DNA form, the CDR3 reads TGTGCCAGCAGCGTGCCGGGACACACGAACACTGAAGCTTTCTTT. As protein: CASSVPGHTNTEAFF.

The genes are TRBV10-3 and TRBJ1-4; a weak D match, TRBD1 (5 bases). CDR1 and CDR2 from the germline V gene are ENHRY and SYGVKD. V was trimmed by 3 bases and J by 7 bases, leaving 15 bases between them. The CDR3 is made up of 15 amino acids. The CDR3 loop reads CAISEQAPSREKLFF. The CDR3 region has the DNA TGTGCCATCAGTGAACAGGCCCCGTCTCGTGAAAAACTGTTTTTT.

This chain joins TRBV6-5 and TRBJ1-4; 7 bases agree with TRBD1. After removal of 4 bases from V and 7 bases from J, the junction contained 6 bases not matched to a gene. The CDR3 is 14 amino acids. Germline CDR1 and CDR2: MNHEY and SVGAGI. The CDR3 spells CASSFRDSAEKLFF. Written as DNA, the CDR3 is TGTGCCAGCAGTTTCCGGGACAGCGCTGAAAAACTGTTTTTT.

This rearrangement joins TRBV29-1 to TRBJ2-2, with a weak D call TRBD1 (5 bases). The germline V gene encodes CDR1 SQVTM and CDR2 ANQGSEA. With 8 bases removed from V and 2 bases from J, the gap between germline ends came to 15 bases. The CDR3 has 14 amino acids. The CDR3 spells CSCYQGGNTGELFF. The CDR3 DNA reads TGCAGCTGTTACCAGGGCGGAAACACCGGGGAGCTGTTTTTT.

The CDR3 here is CASRNRNQPQHF. The CDR3 nucleotides read TGTGCCAGCAGGAACAGGAATCAGCCCCAGCATTTT. The chain combines TRBV6-6 with TRBJ1-5; maybe TRBD1 (5 bases). The germline gives CDR1 MNHNY, CDR2 SVGAGI (reference sequence). The CDR3 consists of 12 residues. V lost 6 bases, J lost 4 bases, and 7 bases lay in between.

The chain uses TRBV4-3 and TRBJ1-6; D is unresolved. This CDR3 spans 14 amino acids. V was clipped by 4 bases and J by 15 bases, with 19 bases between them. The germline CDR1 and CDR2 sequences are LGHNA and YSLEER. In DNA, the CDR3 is TGCGCCAGCAGCCCAACCACAATCGGGGTTCTCCTCCACTTT. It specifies CASSPTTIGVLLHF.

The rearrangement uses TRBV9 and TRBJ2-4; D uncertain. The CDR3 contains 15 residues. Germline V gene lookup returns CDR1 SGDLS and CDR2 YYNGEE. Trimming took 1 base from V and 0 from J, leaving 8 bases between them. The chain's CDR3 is CASSVSILAKNIQYF. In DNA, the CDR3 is TGTGCCAGCAGCGTAAGCATATTAGCCAAAAACATTCAGTACTTC.

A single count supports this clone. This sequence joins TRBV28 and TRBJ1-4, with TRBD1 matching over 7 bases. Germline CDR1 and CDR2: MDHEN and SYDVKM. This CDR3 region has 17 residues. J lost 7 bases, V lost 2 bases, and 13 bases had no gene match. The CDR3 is CASSLPTDRVYGEKLFF. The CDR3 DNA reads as TGTGCCAGCAGTTTACCCACAGACAGGGTTTATGGTGAAAAACTGTTTTTT.

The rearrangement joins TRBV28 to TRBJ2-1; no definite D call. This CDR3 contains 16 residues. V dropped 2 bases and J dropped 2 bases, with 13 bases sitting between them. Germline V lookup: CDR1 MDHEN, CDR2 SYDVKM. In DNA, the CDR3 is TGTGCCAGCAGTTTAGCGTTGACCGGAGCCTACAATGAGCAGTTCTTC. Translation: CASSLALTGAYNEQFF.

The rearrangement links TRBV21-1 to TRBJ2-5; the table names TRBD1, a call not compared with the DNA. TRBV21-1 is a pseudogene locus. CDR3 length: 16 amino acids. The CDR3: CASSKPGRGERRTQYF. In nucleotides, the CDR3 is TGTGCCAGCAGCAAACCTGGCAGGGGGGAAAGAAGGACCCAGTACTTC.